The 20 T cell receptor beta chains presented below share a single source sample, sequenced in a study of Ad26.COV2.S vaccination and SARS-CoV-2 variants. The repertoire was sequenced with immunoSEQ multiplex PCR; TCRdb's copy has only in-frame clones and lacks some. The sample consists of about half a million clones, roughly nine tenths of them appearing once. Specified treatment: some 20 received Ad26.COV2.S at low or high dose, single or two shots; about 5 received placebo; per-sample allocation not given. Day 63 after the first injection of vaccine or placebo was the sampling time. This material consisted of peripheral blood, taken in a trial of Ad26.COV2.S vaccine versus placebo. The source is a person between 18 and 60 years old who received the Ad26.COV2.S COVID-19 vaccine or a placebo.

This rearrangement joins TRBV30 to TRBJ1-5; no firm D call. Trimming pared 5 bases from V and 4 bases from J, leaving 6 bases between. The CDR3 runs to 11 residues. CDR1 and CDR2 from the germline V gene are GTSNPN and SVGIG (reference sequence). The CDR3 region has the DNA TGTGCCTGGGGTCGGAATCAGCCCCAGCATTTT. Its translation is CAWGRNQPQHF.

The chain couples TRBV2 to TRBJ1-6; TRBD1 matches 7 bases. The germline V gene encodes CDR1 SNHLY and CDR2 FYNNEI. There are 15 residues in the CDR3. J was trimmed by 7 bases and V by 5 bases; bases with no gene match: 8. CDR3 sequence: CASSTTGAGNSPLHF. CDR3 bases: TGTGCCAGCAGTACCACAGGGGCTGGCAATTCACCCCTCCACTTT.

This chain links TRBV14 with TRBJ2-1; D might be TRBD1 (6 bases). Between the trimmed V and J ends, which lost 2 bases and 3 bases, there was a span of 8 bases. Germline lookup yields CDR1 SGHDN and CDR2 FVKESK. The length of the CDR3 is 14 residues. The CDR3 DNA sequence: TGTGCCAGCAGCCAATGGGACATCTACAATGAGCAGTTCTTC. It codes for CASSQWDIYNEQFF. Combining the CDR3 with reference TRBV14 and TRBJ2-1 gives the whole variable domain EAGVTQFPSHSVIEKGQTVTLRCDPISGHDNLYWYRRVMGKEIKFLLHFVKESKQDESGMPNNRFLAERTGGTYSTLKVQPAELEDSGVYFCASSQWDIYNEQFFGPGTRLTVL.

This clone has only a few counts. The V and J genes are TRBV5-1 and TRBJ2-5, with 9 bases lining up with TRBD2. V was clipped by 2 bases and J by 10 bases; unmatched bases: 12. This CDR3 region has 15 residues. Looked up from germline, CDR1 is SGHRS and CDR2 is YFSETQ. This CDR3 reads CASSFETSGPSGQYF. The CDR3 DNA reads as TGCGCCAGCAGCTTCGAGACTAGCGGACCAAGTGGCCAGTACTTC.

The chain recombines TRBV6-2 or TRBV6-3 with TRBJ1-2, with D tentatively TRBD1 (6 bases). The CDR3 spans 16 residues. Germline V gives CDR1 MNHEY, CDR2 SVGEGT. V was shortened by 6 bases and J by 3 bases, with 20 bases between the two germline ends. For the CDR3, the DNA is TGTGCCAGCAGCCCGGGACATTTCATCCGGGACTATGGCTACACCTTC. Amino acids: CASSPGHFIRDYGYTF.

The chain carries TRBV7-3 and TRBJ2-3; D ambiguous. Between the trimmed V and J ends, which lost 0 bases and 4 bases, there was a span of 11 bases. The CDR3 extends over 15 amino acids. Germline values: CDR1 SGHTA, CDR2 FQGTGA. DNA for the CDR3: TGTGCCAGCAGCTTAACGTCGGTAGCTGCAGATACGCAGTATTTT. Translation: CASSLTSVAADTQYF.

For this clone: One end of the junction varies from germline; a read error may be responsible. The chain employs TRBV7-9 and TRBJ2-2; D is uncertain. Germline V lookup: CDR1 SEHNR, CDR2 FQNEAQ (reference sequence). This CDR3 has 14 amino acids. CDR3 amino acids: CASNLVQVAGELFF. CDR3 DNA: TGTGCCAGCAACTTAGTCCAGGTCGCCGGGGAGCTGTTTTTT.

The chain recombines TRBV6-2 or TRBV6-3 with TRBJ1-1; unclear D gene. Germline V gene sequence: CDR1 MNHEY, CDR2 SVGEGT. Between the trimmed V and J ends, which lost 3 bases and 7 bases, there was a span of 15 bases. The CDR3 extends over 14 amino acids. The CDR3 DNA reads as TGTGCCAGCAGTTATTCAACTCAGGCCGGTGAAGCTTTCTTT. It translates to CASSYSTQAGEAFF.

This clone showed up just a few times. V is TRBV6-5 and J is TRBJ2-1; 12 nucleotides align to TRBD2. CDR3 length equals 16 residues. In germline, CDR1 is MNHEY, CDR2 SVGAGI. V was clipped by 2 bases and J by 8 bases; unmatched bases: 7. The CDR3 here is CASSYGGASGGDEQFF. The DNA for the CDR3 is TGTGCCAGCAGTTACGGTGGGGCTAGCGGGGGGGATGAGCAGTTCTTC.

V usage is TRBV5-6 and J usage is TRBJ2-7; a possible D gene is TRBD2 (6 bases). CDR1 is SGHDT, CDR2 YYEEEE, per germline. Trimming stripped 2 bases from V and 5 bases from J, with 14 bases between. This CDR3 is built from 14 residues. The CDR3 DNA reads TGTGCCAGCAGCTTCCGGGGGAGCGCGGACGAGCAGTACTTC. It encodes CASSFRGSADEQYF. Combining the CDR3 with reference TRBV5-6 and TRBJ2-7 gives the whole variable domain DAGVTQSPTHLIKTRGQQVTLRCSPKSGHDTVSWYQQALGQGPQFIFQYYEEEERQRGNFPDRFSGHQFPNYSSELNVNALLLGDSALYLCASSFRGSADEQYFGPGTRLTVT.

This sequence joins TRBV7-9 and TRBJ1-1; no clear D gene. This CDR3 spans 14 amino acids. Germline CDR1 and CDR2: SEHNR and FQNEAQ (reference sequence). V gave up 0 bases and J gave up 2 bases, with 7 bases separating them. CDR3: CASSLAFPNTEAFF. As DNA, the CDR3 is TGTGCCAGCAGCTTAGCGTTTCCCAACACTGAAGCTTTCTTT.

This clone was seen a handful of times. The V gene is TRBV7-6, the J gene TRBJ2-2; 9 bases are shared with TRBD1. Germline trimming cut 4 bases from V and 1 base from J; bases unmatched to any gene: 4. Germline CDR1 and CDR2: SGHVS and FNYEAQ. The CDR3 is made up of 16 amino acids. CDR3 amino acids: CASSSTGGLNTGELFF. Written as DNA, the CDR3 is TGTGCCAGCAGCTCCACAGGGGGCCTGAACACCGGGGAGCTGTTTTTT.

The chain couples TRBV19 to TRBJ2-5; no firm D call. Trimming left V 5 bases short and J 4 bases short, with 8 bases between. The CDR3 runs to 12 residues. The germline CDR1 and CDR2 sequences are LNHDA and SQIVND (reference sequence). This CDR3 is CASSPPGETQYF. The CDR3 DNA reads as TGTGCCAGTAGTCCCCCGGGAGAGACCCAGTACTTC. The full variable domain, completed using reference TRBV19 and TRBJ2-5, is DGGITQSPKYLFRKEGQNVTLSCEQNLNHDAMYWYRQDPGQGLRLIYYSQIVNDFQKGDIAEGYSVSREKKESFPLTVTSAQKNPTAFYLCASSPPGETQYFGPGTRLLVL.

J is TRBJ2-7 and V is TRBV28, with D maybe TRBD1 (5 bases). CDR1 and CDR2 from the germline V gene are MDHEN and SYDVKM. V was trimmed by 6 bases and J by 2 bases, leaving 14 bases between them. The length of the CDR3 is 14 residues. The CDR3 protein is CASSSGQAPYEQYF. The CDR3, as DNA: TGTGCCAGCAGCTCAGGGCAGGCGCCCTACGAGCAGTACTTC.

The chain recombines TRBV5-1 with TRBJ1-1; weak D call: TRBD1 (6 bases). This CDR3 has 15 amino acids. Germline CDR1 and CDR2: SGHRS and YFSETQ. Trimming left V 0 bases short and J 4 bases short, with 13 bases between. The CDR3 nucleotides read TGCGCCAGCAGCTTGGATATGGGGGCAGTCACTGAAGCTTTCTTT. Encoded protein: CASSLDMGAVTEAFF.

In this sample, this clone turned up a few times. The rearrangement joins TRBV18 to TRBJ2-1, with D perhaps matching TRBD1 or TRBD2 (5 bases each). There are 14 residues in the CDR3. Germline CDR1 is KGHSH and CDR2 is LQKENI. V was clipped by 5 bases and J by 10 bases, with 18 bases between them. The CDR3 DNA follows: TGTGCCAGCTCATTCCGGGACCAAGCGAGAGAGCAGTTCTTC. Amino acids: CASSFRDQAREQFF. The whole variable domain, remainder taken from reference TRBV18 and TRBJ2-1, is NAGVMQNPRHLVRRRGQEARLRCSPMKGHSHVYWYRQLPEEGLKFMVYLQKENIIDESGMPKERFSAEFPKEGPSILRIQQVVRGDSAAYFCASSFRDQAREQFFGPGTRLTVL.

CDR3 DNA: TGTGCCAGCAGCCAAGATCCCAGGGGCTATGGCTACACCTTC. Translating it yields CASSQDPRGYGYTF. V usage is TRBV4-2 and J usage is TRBJ1-2, with D maybe TRBD1 (6 bases). V lost 0 bases, J lost 4 bases, and 9 bases lay in between. This CDR3 contains 14 residues. In germline, CDR1 is LGHNA, CDR2 YNFKEQ.

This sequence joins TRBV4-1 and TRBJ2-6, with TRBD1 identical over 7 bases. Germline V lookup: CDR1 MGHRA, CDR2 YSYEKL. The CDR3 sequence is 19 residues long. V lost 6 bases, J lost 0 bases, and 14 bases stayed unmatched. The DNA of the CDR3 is TGCGCCAGCAGGGATGGCACAGGGGTCTTAAGCTCTGGGGCCAACGTCCTGACTTTC. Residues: CASRDGTGVLSSGANVLTF.

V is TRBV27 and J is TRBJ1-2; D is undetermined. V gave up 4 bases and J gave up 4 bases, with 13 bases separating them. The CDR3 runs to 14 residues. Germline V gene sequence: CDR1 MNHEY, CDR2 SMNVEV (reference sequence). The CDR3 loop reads CASSSIRGSYGYTF. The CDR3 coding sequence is TGTGCCAGCAGTTCCATTCGGGGTTCCTATGGCTACACCTTC.

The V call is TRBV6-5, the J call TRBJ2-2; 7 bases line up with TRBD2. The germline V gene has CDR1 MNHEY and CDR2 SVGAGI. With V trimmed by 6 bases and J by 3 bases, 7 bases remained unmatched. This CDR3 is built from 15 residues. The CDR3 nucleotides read TGTGCCAGCAGACGGGGACTATCTGACACCGGGGAGCTGTTTTTT. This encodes CASRRGLSDTGELFF.